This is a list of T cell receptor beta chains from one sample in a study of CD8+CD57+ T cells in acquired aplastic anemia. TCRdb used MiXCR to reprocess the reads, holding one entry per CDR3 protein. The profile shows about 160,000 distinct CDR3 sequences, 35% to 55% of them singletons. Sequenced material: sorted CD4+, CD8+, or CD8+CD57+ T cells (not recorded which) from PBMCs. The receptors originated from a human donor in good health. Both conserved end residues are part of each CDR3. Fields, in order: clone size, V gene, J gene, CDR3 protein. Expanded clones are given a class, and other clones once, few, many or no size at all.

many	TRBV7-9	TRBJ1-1	CASSPGGFYTEAFF
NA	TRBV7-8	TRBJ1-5	CASSPDGTLNQPQHF
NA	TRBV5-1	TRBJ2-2	CASSSTGSNTGELFF
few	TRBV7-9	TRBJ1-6	CASSLTGGLNSPLHF
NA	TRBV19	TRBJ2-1	CASSIDYNEQFF
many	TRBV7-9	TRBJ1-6	CASSLVWGAGISPLHF
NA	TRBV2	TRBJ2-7	CASSEQQGTEQYF
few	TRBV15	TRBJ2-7	CATSSHLSYEQYF
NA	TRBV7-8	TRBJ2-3	CASSAGTGVYADTQYF
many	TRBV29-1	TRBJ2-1	CSFRRGGTGEQFF
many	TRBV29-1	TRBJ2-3	CSVEIQGAGDTQYF
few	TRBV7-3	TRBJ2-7	CASSLTGQGYHEQYF
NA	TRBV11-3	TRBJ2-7	CASSLTSATSYEQYF
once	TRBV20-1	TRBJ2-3	CSASVSGTDTQYF
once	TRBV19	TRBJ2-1	CASSTGLAGDYALNERQFF
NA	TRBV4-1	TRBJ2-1	CASSQGLGTIYPHEQFF
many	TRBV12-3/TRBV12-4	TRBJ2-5	CASSDQGEETQYF
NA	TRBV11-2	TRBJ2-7	CASSIITGSYEQYF
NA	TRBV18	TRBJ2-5	CASSPPAAEETQYF
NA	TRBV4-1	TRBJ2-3	CASSHDQTDTQYF
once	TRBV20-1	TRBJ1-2	CSARGRLGQAYGYTF
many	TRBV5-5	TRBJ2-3	CASSLWPSGTDTQYF